This TCR beta chain was profiled in a study of T cells after posttransplantation cyclophosphamide. Busulfan-fludarabine conditioning, marrow transplant, and cyclophosphamide on days +3 and +4 were administered. Germline values: CDR1 ENHRY, CDR2 SYGVKD. Trimming shortened V by 3 bases and J by 3 bases, and 20 bases separated the two germline ends. The CDR3 is 17 amino acids. The repertoire was sequenced with immunoSEQ multiplex PCR; TCRdb's copy has only in-frame clones and lacks some. The profile covers around 10,000 clones, none occurring a single time. This clone came up many times. V is TRBV10-3 and J is TRBJ1-2, with D possibly TRBD1 on 5 matching bases. This TCR derives from a female patient between 40 and 55 years old who received an allogeneic stem cell transplant from a related donor, was CMV-positive, and had no GVHD. Part of the T cells may come from the graft donor. This specimen was PBMCs, taken after allogeneic stem cell transplant with posttransplant cyclophosphamide. The CDR3 sequence: CAISEGGNQGAYYGYTF. CDR3 nucleotides: TGTGCCATCAGTGAAGGAGGTAACCAGGGCGCCTACTATGGCTACACCTTC.